The source of this T cell receptor beta chain is a study of blood T cell repertoires in COVID-19. This clone came up a few times. Sequenced by immunoSEQ multiplex PCR; TCRdb stores in-frame clones only, minus some. This sample has 17,000 or so clones, with approximately 78% found just once. The V end was cut by 2 bases, the J end by 4 bases, with 9 bases between. Per germline, CDR1 MDHEN and CDR2 SYDVKM. The CDR3 length is 13 residues. The receptor's source is a man aged 60 to 69 with active or convalescent COVID-19. Sequencing input: peripheral blood. This chain uses TRBV28 with TRBJ2-7; possible D gene TRBD2, 6 bases. This CDR3 is CASSLRGMYEQYF. CDR3 sequence (DNA): TGTGCCAGCAGTTTACGGGGGATGTACGAGCAGTACTTC.